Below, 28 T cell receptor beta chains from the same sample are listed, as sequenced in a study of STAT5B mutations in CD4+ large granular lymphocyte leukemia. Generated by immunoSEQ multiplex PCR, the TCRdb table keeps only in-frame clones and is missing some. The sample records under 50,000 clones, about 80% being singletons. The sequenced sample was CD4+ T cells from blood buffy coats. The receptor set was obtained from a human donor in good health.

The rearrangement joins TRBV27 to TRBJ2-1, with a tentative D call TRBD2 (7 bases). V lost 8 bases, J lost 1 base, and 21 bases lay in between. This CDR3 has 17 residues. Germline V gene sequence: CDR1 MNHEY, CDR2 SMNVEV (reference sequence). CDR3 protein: CASYPLSGGGSYNEQFF. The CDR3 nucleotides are TGTGCCAGCTACCCCCTATCGGGGGGCGGTTCCTACAATGAGCAGTTCTTC.

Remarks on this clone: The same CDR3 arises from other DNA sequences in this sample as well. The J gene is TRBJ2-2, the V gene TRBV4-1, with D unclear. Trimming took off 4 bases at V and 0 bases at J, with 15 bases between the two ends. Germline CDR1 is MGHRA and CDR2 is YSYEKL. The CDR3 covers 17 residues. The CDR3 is CASSPGRARSNTGELFF. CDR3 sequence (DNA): TGCGCCAGCAGCCCAGGCCGGGCTCGCTCGAACACCGGGGAGCTGTTTTTT.

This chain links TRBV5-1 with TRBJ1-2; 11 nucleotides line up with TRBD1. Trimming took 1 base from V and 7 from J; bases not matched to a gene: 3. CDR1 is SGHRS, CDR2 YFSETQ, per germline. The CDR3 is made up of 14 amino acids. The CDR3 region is CASSLLGTGGGYTF. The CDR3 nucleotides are TGCGCCAGCAGCTTGCTGGGGACAGGGGGTGGCTACACCTTC. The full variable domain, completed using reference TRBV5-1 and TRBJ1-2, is KAGVTQTPRYLIKTRGQQVTLSCSPISGHRSVSWYQQTPGQGLQFLFEYFSETQRNKGNFPGRFSGRQFSNSRSEMNVSTLELGDSALYLCASSLLGTGGGYTFGSGTRLTVV.

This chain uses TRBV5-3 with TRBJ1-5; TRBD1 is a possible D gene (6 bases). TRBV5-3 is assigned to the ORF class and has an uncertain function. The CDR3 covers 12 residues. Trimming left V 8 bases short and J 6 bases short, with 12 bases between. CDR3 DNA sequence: TGTGCCAGGCGAGGGGGTTTTCAGCCCCAGCATTTT. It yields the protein CARRGGFQPQHF.

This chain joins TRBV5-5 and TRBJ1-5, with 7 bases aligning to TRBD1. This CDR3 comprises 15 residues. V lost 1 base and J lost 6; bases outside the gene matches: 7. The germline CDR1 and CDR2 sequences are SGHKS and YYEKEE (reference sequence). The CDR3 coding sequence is TGTGCCAGCAGCTTGCAACAGGGGAATGGTCAGCCCCAGCATTTT. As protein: CASSLQQGNGQPQHF.

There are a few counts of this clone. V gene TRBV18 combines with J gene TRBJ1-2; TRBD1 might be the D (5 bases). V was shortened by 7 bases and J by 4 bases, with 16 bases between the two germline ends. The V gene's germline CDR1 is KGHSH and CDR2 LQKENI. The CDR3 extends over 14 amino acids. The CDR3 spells CASFTGDRLYGYTF. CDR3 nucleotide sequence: TGTGCCAGCTTTACAGGAGACAGACTCTATGGCTACACCTTC.

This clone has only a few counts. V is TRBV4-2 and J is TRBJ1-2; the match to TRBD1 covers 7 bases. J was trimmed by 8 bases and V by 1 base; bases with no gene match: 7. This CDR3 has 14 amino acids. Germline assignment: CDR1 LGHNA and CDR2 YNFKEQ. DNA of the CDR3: TGTGCCAGCAGCCAAGCCTCCCGGGACAGAGGCTACACCTTC. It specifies CASSQASRDRGYTF.

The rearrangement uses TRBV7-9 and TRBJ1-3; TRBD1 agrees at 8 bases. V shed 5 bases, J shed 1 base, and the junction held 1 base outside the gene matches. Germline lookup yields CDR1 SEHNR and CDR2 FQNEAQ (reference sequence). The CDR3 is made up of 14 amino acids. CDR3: CASSRTGSGNTIYF. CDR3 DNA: TGTGCCAGCAGCCGGACAGGGTCTGGAAACACCATATATTTT.

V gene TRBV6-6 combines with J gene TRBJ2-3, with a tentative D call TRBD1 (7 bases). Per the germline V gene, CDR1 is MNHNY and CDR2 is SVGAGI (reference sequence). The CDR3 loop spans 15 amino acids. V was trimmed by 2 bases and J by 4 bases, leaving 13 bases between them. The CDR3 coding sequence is TGTGCCAGCAGTTACACCCAGGGGGGATCAGATACGCAGTATTTT. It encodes CASSYTQGGSDTQYF.

Here the CDR3 DNA reads TGTGCCAGCACCTCTGTGTGGGAGCAGTTCTTC. The encoded protein is CASTSVWEQFF. The V and J genes are TRBV7-2 and TRBJ2-1; no firm D call. The V gene's germline CDR1 is SGHTA and CDR2 FQGNSA. V was cut by 7 bases and J by 10 bases, with 11 bases left in between. The CDR3 has 11 amino acids.

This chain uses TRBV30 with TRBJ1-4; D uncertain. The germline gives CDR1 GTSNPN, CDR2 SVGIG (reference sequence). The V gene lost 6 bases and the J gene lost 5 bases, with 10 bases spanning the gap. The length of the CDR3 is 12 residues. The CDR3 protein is CACNLRNEKLFF. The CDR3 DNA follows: TGTGCCTGTAATCTAAGAAATGAAAAACTGTTTTTT.

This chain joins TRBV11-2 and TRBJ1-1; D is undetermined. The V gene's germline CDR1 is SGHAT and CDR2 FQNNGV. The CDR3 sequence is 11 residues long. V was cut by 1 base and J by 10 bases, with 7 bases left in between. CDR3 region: CASSLGRRAFF. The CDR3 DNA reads TGTGCCAGCAGCTTAGGGAGAAGAGCTTTCTTT.

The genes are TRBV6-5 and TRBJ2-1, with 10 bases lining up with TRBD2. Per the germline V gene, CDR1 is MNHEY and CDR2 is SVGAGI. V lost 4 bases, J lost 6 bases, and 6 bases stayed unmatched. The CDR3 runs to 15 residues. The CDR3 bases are TGTGCCAGCAGTTCCAGCGGGGGGGCGATCAATGAGCAGTTCTTC. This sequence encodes CASSSSGGAINEQFF.

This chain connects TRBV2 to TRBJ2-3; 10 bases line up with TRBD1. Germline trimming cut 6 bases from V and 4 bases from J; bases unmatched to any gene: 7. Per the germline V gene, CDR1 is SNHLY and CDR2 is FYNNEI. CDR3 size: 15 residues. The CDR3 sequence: CASRPGQGMADTQYF. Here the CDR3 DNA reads TGTGCCAGCAGACCGGGACAGGGGATGGCAGATACGCAGTATTTT.

The CDR3 is CASSGAYEQYF. Here the CDR3 DNA reads TGTGCCAGCAGCGGGGCCTACGAGCAGTACTTC. The V and J genes are TRBV2 and TRBJ2-7; D possibly corresponds to TRBD2 (5 bases). The germline V gene encodes CDR1 SNHLY and CDR2 FYNNEI. This CDR3 is 11 amino acids long. V lost 6 bases, J lost 2 bases, and 5 bases lay in between.

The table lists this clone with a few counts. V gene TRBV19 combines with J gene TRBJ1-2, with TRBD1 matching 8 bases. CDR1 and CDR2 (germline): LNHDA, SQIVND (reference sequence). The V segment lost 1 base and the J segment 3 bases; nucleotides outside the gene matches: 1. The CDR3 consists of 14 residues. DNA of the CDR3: TGTGCCAGTAGTATAGCGGGACAGGACTATGGCTACACCTTC. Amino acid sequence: CASSIAGQDYGYTF.

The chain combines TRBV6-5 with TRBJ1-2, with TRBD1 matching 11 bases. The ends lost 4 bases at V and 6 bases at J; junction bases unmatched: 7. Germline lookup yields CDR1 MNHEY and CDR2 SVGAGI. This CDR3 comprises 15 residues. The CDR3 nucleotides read TGTGCCAGCAGTTCGTGGACAGGGGGCAGAGATGGCTACACCTTC. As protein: CASSSWTGGRDGYTF.

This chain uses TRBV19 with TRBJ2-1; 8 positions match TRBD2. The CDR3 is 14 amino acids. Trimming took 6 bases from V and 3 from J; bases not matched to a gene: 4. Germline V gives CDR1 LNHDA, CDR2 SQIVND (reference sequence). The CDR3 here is CASRSGSNYNEQFF. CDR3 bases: TGTGCCAGTAGAAGCGGGAGTAACTACAATGAGCAGTTCTTC.

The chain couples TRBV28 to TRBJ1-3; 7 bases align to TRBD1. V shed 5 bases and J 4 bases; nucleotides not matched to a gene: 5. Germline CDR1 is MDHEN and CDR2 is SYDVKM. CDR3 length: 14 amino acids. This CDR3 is CASSRGGVGNTIYF. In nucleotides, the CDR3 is TGTGCCAGCAGTAGAGGGGGCGTCGGAAACACCATATATTTT.

This chain's CDR3 is CASSLTGRGNTEAFF. In nucleotides, the CDR3 is TGTGCCAGCAGTTTGACAGGGCGGGGGAACACTGAAGCTTTCTTT. The V call is TRBV28, the J call TRBJ1-1; 7 nucleotides agree with TRBD1. From germline, CDR1 is MDHEN and CDR2 SYDVKM. Trimming cost V 3 bases and J 1 base; bases outside gene matches: 5. This CDR3 region has 15 residues.

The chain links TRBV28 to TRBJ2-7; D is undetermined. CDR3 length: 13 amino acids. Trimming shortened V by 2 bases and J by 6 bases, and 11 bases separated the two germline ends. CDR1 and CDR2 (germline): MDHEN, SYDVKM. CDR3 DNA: TGTGCCAGCAGTTTAGGTCTAATGGGCGAGCAGTACTTC. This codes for CASSLGLMGEQYF.

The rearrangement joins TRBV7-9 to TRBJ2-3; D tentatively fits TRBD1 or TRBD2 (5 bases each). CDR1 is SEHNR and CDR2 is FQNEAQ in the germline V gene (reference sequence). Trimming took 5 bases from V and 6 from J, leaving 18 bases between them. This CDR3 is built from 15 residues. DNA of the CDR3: TGTGCCAGCAGCCCTTGGGGAGTAGAGGGGGATACGCAGTATTTT. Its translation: CASSPWGVEGDTQYF.

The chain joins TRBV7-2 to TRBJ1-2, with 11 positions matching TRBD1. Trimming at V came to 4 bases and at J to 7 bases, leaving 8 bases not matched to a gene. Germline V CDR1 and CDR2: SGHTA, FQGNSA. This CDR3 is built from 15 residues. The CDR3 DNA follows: TGTGCCAGCAGCTCTGGACAGGGGGCACAAACTGGCTACACCTTC. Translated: CASSSGQGAQTGYTF.

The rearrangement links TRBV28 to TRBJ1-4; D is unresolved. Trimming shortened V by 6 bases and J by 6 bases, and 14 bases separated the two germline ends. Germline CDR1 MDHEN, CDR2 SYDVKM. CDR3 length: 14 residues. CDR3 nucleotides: TGTGCCAGCAGGCCTCCGGGCCTCCATGAAAAACTGTTTTTT. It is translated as CASRPPGLHEKLFF. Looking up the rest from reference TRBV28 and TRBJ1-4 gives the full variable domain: DVKVTQSSRYLVKRTGEKVFLECVQDMDHENMFWYRQDPGLGLRLIYFSYDVKMKEKGDIPEGYSVSREKKERFSLILESASTNQTSMYLCASRPPGLHEKLFFGSGTQLSVL.

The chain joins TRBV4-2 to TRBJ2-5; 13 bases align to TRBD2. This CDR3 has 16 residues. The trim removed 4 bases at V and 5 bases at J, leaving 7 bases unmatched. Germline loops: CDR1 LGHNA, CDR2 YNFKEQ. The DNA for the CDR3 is TGTGCCAGCAGCCCTGGACTAGCGGGAGTGGGTGAGACCCAGTACTTC. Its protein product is CASSPGLAGVGETQYF.

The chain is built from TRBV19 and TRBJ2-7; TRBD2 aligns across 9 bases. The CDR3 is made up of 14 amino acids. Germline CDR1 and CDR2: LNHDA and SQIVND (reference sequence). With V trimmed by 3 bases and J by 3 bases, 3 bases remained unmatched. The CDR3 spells CASSMTSGDYEQYF. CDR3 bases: TGTGCCAGTAGTATGACTAGCGGAGACTACGAGCAGTACTTC.

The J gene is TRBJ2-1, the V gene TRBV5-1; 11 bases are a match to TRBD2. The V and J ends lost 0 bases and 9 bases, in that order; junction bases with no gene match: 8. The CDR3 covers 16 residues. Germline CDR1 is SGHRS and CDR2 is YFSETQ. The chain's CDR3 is CASSLGFGTSGFEQFF. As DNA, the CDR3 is TGCGCCAGCAGCTTGGGGTTCGGGACTAGCGGATTTGAGCAGTTCTTC.

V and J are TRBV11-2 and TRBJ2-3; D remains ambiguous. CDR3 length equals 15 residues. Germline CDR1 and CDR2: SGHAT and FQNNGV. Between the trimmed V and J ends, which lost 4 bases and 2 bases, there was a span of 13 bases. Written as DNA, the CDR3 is TGTGCCAGCAGCTCGCGGTGGGCGGCCACAGATACGCAGTATTTT. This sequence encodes CASSSRWAATDTQYF.